This T cell receptor beta chain was identified in a study of T cell repertoires in ileal Crohn's disease. Overall study context: Surgery for a complication: stricturing in approximately 60%, penetrating in about 39%. Findings and caveats of the study: Compared with CD4 T cells, sorted CD8 cells carried more expanded clones.

TCRdb's copy holds only in-frame clones and misses some; the assay was immunoSEQ multiplex PCR. The data hold 15,000 or so clones, with approximately 86% observed a single time. CDR1 is SGHAT, CDR2 FQNNGV, per germline. This CDR3 is 18 amino acids long. V was pared by 1 base and J by 4 bases, with 9 bases of the junction left unmatched. About this clone itself: What it binds is unknown.

The clonotype was recovered from an adult with Crohn's disease. V is TRBV11-2 and J is TRBJ2-7; 14 bases line up with TRBD2. Sequencing was performed on ileal tissue. The CDR3, as DNA: TGTGCCAGCAGCTTAGGACTAGCGGGAGGGCCTGGGCCTTACGAGCAGTACTTC. Translated, it gives CASSLGLAGGPGPYEQYF.